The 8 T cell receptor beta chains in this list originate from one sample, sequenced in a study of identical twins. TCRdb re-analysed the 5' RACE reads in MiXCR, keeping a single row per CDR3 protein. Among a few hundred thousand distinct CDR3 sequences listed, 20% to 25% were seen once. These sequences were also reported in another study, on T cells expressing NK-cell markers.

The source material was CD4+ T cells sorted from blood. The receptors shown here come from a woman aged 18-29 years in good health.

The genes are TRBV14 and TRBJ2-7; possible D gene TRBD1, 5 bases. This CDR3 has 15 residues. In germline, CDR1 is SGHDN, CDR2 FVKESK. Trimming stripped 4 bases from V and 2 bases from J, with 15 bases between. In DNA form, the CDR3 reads TGTGCCAGCAGCCGGCAGGGTTACCTAACCTACGAGCAGTACTTC. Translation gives CASSRQGYLTYEQYF.

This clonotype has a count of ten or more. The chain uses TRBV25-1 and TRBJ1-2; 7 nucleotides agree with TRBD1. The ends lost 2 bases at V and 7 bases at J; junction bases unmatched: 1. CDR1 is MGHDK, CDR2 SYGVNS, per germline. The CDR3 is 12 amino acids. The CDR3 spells CASSEQGVGYTF. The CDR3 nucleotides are TGTGCCAGCAGTGAACAGGGGGTTGGCTACACCTTC.

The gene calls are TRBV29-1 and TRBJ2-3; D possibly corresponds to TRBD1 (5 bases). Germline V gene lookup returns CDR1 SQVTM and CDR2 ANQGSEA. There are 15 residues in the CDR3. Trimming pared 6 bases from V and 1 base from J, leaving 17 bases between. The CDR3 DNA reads TGCAGCGTAGCTCACCAGGGATTCGGCACAGATACGCAGTATTTT. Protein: CSVAHQGFGTDTQYF.

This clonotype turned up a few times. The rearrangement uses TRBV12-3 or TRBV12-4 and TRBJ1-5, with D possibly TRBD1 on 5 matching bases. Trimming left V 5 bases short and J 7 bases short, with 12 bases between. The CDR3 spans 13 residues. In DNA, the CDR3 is TGTGCCAGCAGTCCCGGACGGGGGCAGCCCCAGCATTTT. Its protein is CASSPGRGQPQHF.

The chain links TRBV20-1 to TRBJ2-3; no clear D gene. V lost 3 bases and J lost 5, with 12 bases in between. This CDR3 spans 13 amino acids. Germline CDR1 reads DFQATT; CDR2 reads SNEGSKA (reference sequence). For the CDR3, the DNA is TGCAGTGCTAGTTCTCGGGTCGGAGATACGCAGTATTTT. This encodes CSASSRVGDTQYF.

CDR3 loop: CASSREEEQYF. The CDR3 nucleotides read TGTGCCAGCAGCCGGGAGGAAGAGCAGTACTTC. The rearrangement uses TRBV4-2 and TRBJ2-7; tentative D call: TRBD2 (6 bases). This CDR3 is 11 amino acids long. V lost 4 bases to trimming and J lost 7 bases, with 8 bases between them. Per the germline V gene, CDR1 is LGHNA and CDR2 is YNFKEQ.

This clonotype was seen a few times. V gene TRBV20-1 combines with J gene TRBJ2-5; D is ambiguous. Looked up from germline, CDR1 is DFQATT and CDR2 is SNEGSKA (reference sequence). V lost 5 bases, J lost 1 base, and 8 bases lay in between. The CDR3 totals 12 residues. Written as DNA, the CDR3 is TGCAGTGCTCTGAAGGGCCAAGAGACCCAGTACTTC. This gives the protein CSALKGQETQYF.

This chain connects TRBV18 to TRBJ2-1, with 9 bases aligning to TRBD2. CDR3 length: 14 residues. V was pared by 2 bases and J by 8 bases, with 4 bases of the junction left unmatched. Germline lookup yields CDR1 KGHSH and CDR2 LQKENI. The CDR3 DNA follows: TGTGCCAGCTCACCAGCTAGCGGGACCGATGAGCAGTTCTTC. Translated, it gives CASSPASGTDEQFF.